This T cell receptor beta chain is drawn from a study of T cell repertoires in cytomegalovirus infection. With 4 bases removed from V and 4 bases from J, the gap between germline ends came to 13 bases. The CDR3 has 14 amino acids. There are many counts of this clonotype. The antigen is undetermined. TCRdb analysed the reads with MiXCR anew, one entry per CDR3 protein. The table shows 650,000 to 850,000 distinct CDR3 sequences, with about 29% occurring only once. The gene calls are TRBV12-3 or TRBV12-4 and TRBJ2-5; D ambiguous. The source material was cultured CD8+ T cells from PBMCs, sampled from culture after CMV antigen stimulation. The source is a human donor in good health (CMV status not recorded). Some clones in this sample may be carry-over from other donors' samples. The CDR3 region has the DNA TGTGCCAGCAGTTCACGACACATCCGAGAGACCCAGTACTTC. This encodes CASSSRHIRETQYF.